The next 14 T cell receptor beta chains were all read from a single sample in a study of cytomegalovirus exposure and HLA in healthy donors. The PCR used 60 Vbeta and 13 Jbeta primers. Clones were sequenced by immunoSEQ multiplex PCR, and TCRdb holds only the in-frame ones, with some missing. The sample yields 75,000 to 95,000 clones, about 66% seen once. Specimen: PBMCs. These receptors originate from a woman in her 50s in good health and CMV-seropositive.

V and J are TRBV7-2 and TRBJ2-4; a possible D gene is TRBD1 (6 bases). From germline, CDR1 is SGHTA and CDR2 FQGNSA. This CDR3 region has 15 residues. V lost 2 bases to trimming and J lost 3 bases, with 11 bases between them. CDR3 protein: CASSLSQGNKNIQYF. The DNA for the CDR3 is TGTGCCAGCAGCTTATCCCAGGGGAACAAAAACATTCAGTACTTC.

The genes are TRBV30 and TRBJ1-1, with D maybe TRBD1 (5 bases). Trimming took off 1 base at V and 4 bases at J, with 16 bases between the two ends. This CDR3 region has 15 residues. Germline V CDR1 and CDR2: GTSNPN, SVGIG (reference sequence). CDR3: CAWSEGRVWATEAFF. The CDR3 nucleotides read TGTGCCTGGAGTGAGGGCAGGGTCTGGGCCACTGAAGCTTTCTTT.

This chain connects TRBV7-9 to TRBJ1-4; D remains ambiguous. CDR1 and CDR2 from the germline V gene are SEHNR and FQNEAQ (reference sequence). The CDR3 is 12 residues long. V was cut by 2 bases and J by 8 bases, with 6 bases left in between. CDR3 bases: TGTGCCAGCAGCTTACGGAGAGAAAAACTGTTTTTT. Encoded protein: CASSLRREKLFF.

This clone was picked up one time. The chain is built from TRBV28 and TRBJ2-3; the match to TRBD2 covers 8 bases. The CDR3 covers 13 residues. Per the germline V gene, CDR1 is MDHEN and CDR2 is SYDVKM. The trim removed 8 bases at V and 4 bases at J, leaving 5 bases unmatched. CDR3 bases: TGTGCCAGCGATTTCGGGGGGGCAGATACGCAGTATTTT. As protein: CASDFGGADTQYF.

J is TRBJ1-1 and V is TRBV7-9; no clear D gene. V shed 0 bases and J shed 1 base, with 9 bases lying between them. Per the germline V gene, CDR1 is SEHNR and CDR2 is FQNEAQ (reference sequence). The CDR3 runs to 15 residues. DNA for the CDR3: TGTGCCAGCAGCTTAGCGCTCCAGGAGAACACTGAAGCTTTCTTT. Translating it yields CASSLALQENTEAFF.

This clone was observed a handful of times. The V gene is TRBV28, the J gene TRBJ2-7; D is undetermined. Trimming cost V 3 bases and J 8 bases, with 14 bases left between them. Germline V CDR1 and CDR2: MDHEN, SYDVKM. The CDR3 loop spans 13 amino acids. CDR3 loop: CASSFSDRTQQYF. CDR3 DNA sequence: TGTGCCAGCAGTTTCTCAGATCGTACGCAGCAGTACTTC.

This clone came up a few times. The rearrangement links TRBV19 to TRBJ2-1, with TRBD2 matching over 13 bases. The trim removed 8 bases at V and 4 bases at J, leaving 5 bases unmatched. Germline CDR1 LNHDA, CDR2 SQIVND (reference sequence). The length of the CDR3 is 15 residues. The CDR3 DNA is TGTGCCAGTTCCACGGGACTAGCGGGGTACAATGAGCAGTTCTTC. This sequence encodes CASSTGLAGYNEQFF.

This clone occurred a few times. For the CDR3, the DNA is TGTGCCAGCAGAGCCGCGGGGGCTACAGATACGCAGTATTTT. It encodes CASRAAGATDTQYF. This chain joins TRBV6-5 and TRBJ2-3; the D gene is possibly TRBD2 (7 bases). From germline, CDR1 is MNHEY and CDR2 SVGAGI. Trimming stripped 6 bases from V and 3 bases from J, with 13 bases between. This CDR3 spans 14 amino acids.

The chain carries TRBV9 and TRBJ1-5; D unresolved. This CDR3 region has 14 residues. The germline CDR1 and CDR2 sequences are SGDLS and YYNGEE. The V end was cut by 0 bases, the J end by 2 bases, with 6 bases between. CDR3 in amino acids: CASSVGAGNQPQHF. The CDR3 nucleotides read TGTGCCAGCAGCGTAGGGGCAGGCAATCAGCCCCAGCATTTT.

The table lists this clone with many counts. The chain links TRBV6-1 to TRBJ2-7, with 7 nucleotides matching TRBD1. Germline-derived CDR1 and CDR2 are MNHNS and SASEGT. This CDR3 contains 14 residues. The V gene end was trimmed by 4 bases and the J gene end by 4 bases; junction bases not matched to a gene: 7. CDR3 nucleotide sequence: TGTGCCAGCAGTGTAGAACAGGGGCGGTACGAGCAGTACTTC. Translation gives CASSVEQGRYEQYF.

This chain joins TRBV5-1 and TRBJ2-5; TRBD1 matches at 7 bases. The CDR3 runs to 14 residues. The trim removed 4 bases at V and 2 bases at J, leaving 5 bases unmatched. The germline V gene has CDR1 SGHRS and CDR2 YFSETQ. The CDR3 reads CASSDPGQQETQYF. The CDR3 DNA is TGCGCCAGCAGCGATCCGGGACAGCAAGAGACCCAGTACTTC.

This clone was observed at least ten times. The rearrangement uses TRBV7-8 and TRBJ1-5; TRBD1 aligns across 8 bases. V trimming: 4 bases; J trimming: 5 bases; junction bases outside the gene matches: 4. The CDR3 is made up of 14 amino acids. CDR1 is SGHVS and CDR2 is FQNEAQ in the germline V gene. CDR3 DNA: TGTGCCAGCAGCTCGGACAGGGTTGATCAGCCCCAGCATTTT. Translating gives CASSSDRVDQPQHF.

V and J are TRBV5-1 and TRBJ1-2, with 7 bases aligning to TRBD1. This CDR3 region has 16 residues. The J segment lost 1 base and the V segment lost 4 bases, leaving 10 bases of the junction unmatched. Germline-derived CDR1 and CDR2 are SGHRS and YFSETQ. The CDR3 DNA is TGCGCCAGCAGCCCGGGACAGCCTGCCGATAACTATGGCTACACCTTC. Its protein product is CASSPGQPADNYGYTF.

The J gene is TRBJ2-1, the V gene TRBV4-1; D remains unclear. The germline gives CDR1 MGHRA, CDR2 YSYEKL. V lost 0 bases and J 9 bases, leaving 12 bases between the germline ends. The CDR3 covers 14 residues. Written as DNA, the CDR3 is TGCGCCAGCAGCCAAGATCCGGGTCGGAGTGAGCAGTTCTTC. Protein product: CASSQDPGRSEQFF.